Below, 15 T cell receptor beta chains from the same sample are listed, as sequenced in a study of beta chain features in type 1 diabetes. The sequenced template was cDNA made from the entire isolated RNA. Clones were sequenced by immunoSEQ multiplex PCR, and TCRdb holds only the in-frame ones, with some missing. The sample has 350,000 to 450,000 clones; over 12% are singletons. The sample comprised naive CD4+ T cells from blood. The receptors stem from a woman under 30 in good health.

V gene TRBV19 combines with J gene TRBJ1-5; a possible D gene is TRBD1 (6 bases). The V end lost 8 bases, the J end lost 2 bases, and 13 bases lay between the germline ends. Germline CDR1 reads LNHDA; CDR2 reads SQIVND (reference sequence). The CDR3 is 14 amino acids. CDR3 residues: CASSGELGNQPQHF. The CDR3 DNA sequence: TGTGCCAGTTCAGGGGAATTGGGCAATCAGCCCCAGCATTTT.

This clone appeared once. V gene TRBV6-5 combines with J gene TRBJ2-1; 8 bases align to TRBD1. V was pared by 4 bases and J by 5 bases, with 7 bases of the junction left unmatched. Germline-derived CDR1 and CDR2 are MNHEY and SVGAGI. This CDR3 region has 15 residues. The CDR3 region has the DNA TGTGCCAGCAGTTTGGCGGGGACAGGTCACAATGAGCAGTTCTTC. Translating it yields CASSLAGTGHNEQFF.

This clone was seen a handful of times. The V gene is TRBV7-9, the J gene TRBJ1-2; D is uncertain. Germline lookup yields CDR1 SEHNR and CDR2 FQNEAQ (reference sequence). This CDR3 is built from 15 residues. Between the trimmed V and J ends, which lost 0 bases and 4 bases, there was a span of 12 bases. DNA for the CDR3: TGTGCCAGCAGCTTAGCGCGGGCAGGCACCTATGGCTACACCTTC. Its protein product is CASSLARAGTYGYTF.

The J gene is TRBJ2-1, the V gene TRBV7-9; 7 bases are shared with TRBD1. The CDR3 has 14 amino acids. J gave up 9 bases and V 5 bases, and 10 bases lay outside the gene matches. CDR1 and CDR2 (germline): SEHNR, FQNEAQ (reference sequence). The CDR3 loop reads CASSVDRGQVEQFF. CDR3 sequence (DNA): TGTGCCAGCAGCGTAGACCGAGGACAGGTTGAGCAGTTCTTC. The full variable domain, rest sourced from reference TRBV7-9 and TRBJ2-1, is DTGVSQNPRHKITKRGQNVTFRCDPISEHNRLYWYRQTLGQGPEFLTYFQNEAQLEKSRLLSDRFSAERPKGSFSTLEIQRTEQGDSAMYLCASSVDRGQVEQFFGPGTRLTVL.

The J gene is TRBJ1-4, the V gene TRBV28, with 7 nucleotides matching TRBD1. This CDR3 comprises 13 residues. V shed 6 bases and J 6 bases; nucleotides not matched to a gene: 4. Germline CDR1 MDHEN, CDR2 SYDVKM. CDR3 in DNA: TGTGCCAGCAGACGGGACAGATATGAAAAACTGTTTTTT. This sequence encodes CASRRDRYEKLFF. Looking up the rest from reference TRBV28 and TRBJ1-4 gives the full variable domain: DVKVTQSSRYLVKRTGEKVFLECVQDMDHENMFWYRQDPGLGLRLIYFSYDVKMKEKGDIPEGYSVSREKKERFSLILESASTNQTSMYLCASRRDRYEKLFFGSGTQLSVL.

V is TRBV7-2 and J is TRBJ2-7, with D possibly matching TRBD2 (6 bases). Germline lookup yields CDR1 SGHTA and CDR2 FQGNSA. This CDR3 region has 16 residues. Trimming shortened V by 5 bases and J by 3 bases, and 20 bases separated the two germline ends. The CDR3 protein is CASSRDGGGSGYEQYF. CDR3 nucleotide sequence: TGTGCCAGCAGCAGGGACGGGGGAGGTAGCGGCTACGAGCAGTACTTC.

CDR3 sequence: CSVPAGGADTQYF. For the CDR3, the DNA is TGCAGCGTTCCCGCCGGGGGGGCGGATACGCAGTATTTT. The chain uses TRBV29-1 and TRBJ2-3, with TRBD2 identical over 8 bases. Germline trimming cut 5 bases from V and 6 bases from J; bases unmatched to any gene: 7. The CDR3 contains 13 residues. Per germline, CDR1 SQVTM and CDR2 ANQGSEA.

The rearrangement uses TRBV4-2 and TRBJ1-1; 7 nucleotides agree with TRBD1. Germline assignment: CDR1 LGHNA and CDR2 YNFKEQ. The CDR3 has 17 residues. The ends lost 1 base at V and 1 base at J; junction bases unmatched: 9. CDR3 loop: CASSQVNKGATNTEAFF. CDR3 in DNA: TGTGCCAGCAGCCAAGTGAATAAGGGGGCCACGAACACTGAAGCTTTCTTT.

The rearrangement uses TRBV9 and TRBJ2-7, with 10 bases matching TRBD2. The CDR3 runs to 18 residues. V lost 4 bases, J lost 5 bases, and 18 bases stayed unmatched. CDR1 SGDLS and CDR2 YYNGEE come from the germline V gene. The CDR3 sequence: CASSPRRLAGNRGNEQYF. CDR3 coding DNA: TGTGCCAGCAGCCCCCGCCGACTAGCGGGTAATCGCGGGAACGAGCAGTACTTC.

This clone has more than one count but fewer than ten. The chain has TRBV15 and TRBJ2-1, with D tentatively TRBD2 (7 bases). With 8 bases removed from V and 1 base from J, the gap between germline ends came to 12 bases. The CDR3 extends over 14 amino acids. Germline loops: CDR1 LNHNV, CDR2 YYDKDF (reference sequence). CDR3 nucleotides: TGTGCCACCGGCGGGGGCGTTTCCTACAATGAGCAGTTCTTC. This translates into CATGGGVSYNEQFF.

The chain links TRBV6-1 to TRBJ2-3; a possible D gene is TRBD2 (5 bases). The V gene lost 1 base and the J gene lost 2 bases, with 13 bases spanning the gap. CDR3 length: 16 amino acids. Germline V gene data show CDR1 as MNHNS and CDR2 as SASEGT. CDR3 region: CASSEVGKRITDTQYF. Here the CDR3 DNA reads TGTGCCAGCAGTGAAGTTGGAAAGCGGATCACAGATACGCAGTATTTT.

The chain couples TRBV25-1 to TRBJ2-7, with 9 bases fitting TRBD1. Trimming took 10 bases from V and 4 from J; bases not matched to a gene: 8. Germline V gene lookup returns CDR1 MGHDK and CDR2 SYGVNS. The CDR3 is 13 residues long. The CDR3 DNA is TGTGCCACTTCACCGGGACAGGGTTACGAGCAGTACTTC. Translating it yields CATSPGQGYEQYF.

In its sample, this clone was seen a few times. CDR3 DNA sequence: TGTGCCTGGAAGACCGGGACAGGGGAAGTCTACGAGCAGTACTTC. Its translation is CAWKTGTGEVYEQYF. This chain uses TRBV30 with TRBJ2-7; 10 bases map to TRBD1. This CDR3 contains 15 residues. CDR1 and CDR2 (germline): GTSNPN, SVGIG (reference sequence). V lost 4 bases and J lost 3; bases outside the gene matches: 9.

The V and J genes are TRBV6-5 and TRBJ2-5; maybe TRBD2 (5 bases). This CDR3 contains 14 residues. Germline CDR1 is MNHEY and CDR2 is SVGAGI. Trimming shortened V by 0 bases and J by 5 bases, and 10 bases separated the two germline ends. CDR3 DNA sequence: TGTGCCAGCAGTTACTCGAGATCGGGGGAGACCCAGTACTTC. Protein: CASSYSRSGETQYF.

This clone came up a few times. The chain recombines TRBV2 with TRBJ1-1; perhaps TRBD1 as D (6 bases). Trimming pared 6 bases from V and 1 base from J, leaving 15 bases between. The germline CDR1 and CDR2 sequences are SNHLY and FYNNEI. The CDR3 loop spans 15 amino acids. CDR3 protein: CASRAEMTGNTEAFF. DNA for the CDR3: TGTGCCAGCAGGGCAGAGATGACAGGGAACACTGAAGCTTTCTTT.